This T cell receptor (beta chain) was obtained from a study of cytomegalovirus exposure and HLA in healthy donors. Points from the study as a whole: Earlier analysis found most TCR beta V segments productive about 90% or about 30% of the time. The study found most TCR sequences rare, yet found some public TCRs in many donors. It was reported that the classifier diagnosed cytomegalovirus status with high specificity and sensitivity in both the original and validation cohorts. Immune exposure information comprised only CMV serostatus.

On this clone: Its antigen is currently unknown.

PCR employed 60 Vbeta and 13 Jbeta primers. Clones were sequenced by immunoSEQ multiplex PCR, and TCRdb holds only the in-frame ones, with some missing. The table has approximately 81,000 clones, around 74% seen once. This sequence originates from a woman in her forties or fifties in good health and CMV-seropositive. Specimen: PBMCs.

CDR3 in amino acids: CASSVRDRGSYEQYF. The CDR3 bases are TGTGCCAGCAGCGTCAGGGACAGGGGTTCCTACGAGCAGTACTTC. The chain carries TRBV5-6 and TRBJ2-7; 10 bases are a match to TRBD1. Germline values: CDR1 SGHDT, CDR2 YYEEEE. This CDR3 has 15 residues. V lost 4 bases to trimming and J lost 1 base; unmatched junction nucleotides: 5.